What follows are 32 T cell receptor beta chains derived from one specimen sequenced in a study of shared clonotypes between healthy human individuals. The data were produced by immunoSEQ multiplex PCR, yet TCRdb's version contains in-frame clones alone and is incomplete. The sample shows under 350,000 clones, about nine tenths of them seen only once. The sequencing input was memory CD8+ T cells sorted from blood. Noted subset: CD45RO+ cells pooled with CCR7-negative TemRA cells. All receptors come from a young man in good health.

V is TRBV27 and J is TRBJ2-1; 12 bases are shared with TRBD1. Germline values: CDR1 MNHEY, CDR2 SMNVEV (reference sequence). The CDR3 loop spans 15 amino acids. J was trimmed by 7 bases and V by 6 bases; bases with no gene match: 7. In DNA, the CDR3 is TGTGCCAGCAGATCGGGGGACAGGGGGCATAATGAGCAGTTCTTC. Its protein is CASRSGDRGHNEQFF.

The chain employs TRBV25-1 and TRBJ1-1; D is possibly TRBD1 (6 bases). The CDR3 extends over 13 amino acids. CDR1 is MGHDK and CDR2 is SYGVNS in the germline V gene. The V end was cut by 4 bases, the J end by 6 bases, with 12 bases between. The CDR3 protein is CASSAQEGAEAFF. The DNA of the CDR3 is TGTGCCAGCAGTGCCCAGGAGGGGGCTGAAGCTTTCTTT.

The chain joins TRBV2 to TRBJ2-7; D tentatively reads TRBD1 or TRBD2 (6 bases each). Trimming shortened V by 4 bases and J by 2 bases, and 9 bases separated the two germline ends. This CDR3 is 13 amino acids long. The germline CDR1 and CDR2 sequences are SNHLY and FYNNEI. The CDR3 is CASSGGATYEQYF. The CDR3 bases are TGTGCCAGCAGTGGGGGGGCGACCTACGAGCAGTACTTC.

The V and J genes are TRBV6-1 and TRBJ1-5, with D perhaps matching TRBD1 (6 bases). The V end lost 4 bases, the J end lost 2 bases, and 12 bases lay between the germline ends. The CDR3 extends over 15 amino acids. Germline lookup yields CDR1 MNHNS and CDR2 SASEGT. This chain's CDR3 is CASSVLGAGNQPQHF. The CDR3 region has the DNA TGTGCCAGCAGTGTTTTGGGGGCGGGCAATCAGCCCCAGCATTTT.

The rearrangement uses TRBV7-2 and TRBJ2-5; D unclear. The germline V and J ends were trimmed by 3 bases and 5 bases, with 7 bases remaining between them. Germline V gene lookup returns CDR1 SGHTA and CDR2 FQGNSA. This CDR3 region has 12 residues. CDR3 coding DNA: TGTGCCAGCAGCTTGAGTGGGGAGACCCAGTACTTC. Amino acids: CASSLSGETQYF.

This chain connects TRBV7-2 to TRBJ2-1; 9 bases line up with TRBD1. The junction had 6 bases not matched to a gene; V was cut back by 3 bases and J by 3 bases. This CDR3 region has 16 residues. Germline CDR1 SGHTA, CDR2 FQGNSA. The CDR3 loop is CASSFFEGQGYNEQFF. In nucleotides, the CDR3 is TGTGCCAGCAGCTTCTTCGAGGGACAGGGCTACAATGAGCAGTTCTTC.

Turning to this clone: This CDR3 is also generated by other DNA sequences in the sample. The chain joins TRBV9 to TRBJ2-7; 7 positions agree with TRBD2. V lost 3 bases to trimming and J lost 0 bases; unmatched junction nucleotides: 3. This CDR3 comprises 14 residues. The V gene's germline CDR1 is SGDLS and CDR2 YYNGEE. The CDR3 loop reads CASSAGGSSYEQYF. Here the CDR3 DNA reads TGTGCCAGCAGCGCCGGGGGGAGCTCCTACGAGCAGTACTTC.

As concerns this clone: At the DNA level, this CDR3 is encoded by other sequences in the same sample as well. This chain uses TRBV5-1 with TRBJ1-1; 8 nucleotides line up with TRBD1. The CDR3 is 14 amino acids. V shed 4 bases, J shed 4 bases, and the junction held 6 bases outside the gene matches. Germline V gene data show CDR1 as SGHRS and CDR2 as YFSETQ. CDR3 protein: CASSPPDRGTEAFF. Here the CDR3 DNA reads TGCGCCAGCAGCCCCCCAGACAGGGGCACTGAAGCTTTCTTT. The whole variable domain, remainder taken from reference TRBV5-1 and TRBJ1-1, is KAGVTQTPRYLIKTRGQQVTLSCSPISGHRSVSWYQQTPGQGLQFLFEYFSETQRNKGNFPGRFSGRQFSNSRSEMNVSTLELGDSALYLCASSPPDRGTEAFFGQGTRLTVV.

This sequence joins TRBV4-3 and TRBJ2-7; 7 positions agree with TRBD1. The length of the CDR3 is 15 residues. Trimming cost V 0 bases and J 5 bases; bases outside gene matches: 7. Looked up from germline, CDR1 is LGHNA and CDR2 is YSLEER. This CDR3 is CASSQEKGAGHEQYF. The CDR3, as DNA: TGCGCCAGCAGCCAAGAGAAGGGGGCTGGGCACGAGCAGTACTTC.

The CDR3 protein is CASSRTSGGAHNEQFF. The CDR3, as DNA: TGTGCCAGCAGTAGGACTAGCGGGGGGGCCCACAATGAGCAGTTCTTC. V is TRBV27 and J is TRBJ2-1; 15 bases are shared with TRBD2. The V and J ends lost 5 bases and 5 bases, in that order; junction bases with no gene match: 4. In germline, CDR1 is MNHEY, CDR2 SMNVEV (reference sequence). This CDR3 is built from 16 residues.

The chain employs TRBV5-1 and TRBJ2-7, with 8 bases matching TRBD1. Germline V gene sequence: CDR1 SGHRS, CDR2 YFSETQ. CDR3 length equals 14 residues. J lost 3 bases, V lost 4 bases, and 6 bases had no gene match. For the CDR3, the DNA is TGCGCCAGCAGCCCGCAGGGGGCGCGCTACGAGCAGTACTTC. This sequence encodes CASSPQGARYEQYF.

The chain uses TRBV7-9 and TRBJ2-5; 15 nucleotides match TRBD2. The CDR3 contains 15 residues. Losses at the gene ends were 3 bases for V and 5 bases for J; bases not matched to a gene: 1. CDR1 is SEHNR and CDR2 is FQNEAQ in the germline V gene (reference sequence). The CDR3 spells CASSFGLAGGETQYF. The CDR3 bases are TGTGCCAGCAGCTTCGGACTAGCGGGAGGGGAGACCCAGTACTTC.

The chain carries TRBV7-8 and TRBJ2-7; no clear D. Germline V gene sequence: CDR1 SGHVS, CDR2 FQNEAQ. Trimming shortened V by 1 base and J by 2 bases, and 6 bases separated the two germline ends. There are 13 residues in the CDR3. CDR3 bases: TGTGCCAGCAGCTTAGGGGTTCCCTACGAGCAGTACTTC. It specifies CASSLGVPYEQYF.

In DNA, the CDR3 is TGTGCCAGCAGTTTTAGGGATAACACCATATATTTT. The encoded protein is CASSFRDNTIYF. The chain joins TRBV28 to TRBJ1-3, with D unresolved. This CDR3 region has 12 residues. The germline gives CDR1 MDHEN, CDR2 SYDVKM. V was clipped by 3 bases and J by 7 bases, with 7 bases between them.

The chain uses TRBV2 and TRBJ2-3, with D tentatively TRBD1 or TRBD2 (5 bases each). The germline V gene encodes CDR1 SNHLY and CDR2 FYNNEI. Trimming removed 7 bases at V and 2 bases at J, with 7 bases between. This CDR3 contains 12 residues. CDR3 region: CASKGTTDTQYF. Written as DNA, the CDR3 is TGTGCCAGCAAAGGGACCACAGATACGCAGTATTTT.

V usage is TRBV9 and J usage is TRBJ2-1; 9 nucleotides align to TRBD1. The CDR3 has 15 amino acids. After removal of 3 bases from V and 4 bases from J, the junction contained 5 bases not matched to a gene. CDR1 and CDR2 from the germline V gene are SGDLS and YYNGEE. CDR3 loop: CASSGRDREYNEQFF. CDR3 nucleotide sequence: TGTGCCAGCAGCGGCCGGGACAGGGAGTACAATGAGCAGTTCTTC.

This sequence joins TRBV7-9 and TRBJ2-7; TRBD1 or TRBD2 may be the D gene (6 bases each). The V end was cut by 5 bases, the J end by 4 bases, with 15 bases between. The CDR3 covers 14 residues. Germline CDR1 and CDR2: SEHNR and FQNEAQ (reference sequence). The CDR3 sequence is CASSPPIGGYEQYF. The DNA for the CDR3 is TGTGCCAGCAGCCCTCCGATAGGGGGGTACGAGCAGTACTTC.

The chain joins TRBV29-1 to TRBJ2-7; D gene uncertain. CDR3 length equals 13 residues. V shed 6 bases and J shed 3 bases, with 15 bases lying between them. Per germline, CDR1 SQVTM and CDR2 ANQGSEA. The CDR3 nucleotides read TGCAGCGTAGTTCGGCTAGGTGGCTACGAGCAGTACTTC. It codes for CSVVRLGGYEQYF.

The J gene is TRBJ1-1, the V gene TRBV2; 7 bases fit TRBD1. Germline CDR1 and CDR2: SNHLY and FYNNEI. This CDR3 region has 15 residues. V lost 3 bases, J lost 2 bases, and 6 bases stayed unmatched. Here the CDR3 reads CASSDIRQGNTEAFF. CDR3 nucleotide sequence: TGTGCCAGCAGTGATATTAGACAGGGAAACACTGAAGCTTTCTTT.

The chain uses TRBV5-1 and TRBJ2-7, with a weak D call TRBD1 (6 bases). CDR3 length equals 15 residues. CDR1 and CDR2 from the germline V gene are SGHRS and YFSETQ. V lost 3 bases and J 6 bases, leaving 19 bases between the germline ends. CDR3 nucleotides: TGCGCCAGCAGCTCATCGGGACATACCTTCAGCGAGCAGTACTTC. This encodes CASSSSGHTFSEQYF.

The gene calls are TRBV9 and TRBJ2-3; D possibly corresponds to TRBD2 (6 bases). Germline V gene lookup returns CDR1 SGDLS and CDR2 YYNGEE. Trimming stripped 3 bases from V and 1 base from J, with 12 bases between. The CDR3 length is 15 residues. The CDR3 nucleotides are TGTGCCAGCAGCGCCAACGGAGGGCGCACAGATACGCAGTATTTT. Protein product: CASSANGGRTDTQYF.

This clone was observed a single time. CDR3 sequence (DNA): TGTGCCAGCAGTTTTACTGGACAGGGGGAAACCTACGAGCAGTACTTC. This translates into CASSFTGQGETYEQYF. The chain carries TRBV27 and TRBJ2-7; 10 nucleotides match TRBD1. V shed 3 bases and J 2 bases; nucleotides not matched to a gene: 7. The germline gives CDR1 MNHEY, CDR2 SMNVEV (reference sequence). The CDR3 is 16 amino acids.

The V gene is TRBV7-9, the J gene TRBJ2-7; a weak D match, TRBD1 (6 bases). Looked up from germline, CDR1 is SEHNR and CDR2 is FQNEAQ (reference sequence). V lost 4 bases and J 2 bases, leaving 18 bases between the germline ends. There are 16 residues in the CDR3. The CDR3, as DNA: TGTGCCAGCAGCTCCCACCTAACAGGGATGCCCTACGAGCAGTACTTC. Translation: CASSSHLTGMPYEQYF.

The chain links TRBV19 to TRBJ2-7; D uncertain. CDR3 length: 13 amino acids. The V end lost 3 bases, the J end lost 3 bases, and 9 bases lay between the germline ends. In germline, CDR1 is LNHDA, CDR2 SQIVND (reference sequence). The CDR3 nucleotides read TGTGCCAGTAGTATCGGCAGGTTCTACGAGCAGTACTTC. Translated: CASSIGRFYEQYF.

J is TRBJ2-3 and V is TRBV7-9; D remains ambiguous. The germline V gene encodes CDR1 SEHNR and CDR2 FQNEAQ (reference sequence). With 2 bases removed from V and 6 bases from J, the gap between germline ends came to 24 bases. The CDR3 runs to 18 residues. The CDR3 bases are TGTGCCAGCAGCTTAAACGGCACACTCTGGGCCCGGCCGGATACGCAGTATTTT. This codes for CASSLNGTLWARPDTQYF.

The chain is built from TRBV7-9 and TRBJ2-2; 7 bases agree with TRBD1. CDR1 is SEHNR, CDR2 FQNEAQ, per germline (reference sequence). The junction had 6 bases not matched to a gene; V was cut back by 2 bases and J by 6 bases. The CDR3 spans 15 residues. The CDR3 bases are TGTGCCAGCAGCTTACCAGGGGGTCCCTCCGGGGAGCTGTTTTTT. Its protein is CASSLPGGPSGELFF.

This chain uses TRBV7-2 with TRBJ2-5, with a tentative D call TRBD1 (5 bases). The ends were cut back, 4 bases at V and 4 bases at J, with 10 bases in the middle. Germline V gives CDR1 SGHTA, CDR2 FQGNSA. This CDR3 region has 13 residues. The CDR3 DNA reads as TGTGCCAGCAGCTACTATGGGGCAGAGACCCAGTACTTC. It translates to CASSYYGAETQYF.

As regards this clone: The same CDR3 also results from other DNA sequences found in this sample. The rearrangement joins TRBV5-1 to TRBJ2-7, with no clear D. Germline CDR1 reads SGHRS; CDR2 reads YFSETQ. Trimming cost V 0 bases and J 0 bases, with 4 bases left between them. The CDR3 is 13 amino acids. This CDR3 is CASSLGSSYEQYF. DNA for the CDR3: TGCGCCAGCAGCTTGGGCAGCTCCTACGAGCAGTACTTC.

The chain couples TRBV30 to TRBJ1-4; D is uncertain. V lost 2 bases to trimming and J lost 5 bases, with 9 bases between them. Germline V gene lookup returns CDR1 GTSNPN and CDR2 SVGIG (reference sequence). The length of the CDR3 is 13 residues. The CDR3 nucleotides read TGTGCCTGGAGTATTTGGCAGAATGAAAAACTGTTTTTT. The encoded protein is CAWSIWQNEKLFF.

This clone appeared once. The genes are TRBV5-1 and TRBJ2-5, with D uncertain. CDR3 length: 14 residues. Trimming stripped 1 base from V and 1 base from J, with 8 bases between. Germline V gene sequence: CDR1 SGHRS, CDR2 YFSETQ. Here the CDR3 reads CASSLWQAQETQYF. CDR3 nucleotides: TGCGCCAGCAGCTTGTGGCAGGCCCAAGAGACCCAGTACTTC.

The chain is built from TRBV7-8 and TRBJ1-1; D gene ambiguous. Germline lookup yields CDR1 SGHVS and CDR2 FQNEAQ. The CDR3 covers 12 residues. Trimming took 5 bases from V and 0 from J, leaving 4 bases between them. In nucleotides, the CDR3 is TGTGCCAGCAGCGACCTGAACACTGAAGCTTTCTTT. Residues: CASSDLNTEAFF.

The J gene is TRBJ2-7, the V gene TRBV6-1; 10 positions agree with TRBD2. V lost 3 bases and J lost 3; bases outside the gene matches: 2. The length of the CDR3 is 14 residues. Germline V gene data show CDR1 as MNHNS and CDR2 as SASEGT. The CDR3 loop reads CASSDSSGGYEQYF. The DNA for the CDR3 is TGTGCCAGCAGTGACTCTAGCGGGGGCTACGAGCAGTACTTC.